The clone carrying this TCR beta chain was picked up a small number of times. Its antigen is unknown. These data are taken from a study of response to subunit inactivated influenza vaccine. From the RT-PCR reads, TCRdb called clonotypes with MiXCR, one entry per CDR3 protein. The profile shows hundreds of thousands of distinct CDR3 sequences, more than 15% of them singletons. General study results and limits: It was suggested by the authors that few new T cells are recruited by each seasonal influenza vaccination.

Germline trimming cut 5 bases from V and 4 bases from J; bases unmatched to any gene: 6. Germline V lookup: CDR1 SGHAT, CDR2 FQNNGV. The CDR3 spans 15 residues. The receptor's source is a man over 45 who received an inactivated influenza vaccine. The source material was PBMCs from blood, sampled 12 days after vaccination. V and J are TRBV11-2 and TRBJ2-2; 8 bases align to TRBD1. The CDR3 here is CASSPQGAGTGELFF. The DNA of the CDR3 is TGTGCCAGCAGCCCGCAGGGGGCAGGCACCGGGGAGCTGTTTTTT.